The 32 T cell receptor beta chains below were found in one sample sequenced in a study of CXCR3-negative and CXCR3-positive naive CD8 T cells. Study-level points and caveats: CXCR3-positive naive cells had more hydrophobic TRB CDR3s than CXCR3-negative naive cells.

The study made its TRB cDNA libraries by 5' RACE, adding UMI labels. No DNA is given; TCRdb re-called the 5' RACE reads and lists each CDR3 protein once. This table holds over 100,000 distinct CDR3 sequences. The antigens of these receptors remain unknown. Sequenced material: naive CXCR3+ CD8+ T cells from blood. Subset meaning: CD45RO-CCR7+CD27+CD95- naive CD8+ T cells expressing CXCR3 (TNR3+). These receptors came from a human donor in good health. Some clones in this sample may be carry-over from other donors' samples.

The chain links TRBV20-1 to TRBJ1-1. This CDR3 is built from 14 residues. Germline V gene lookup returns CDR1 DFQATT and CDR2 SNEGSKA (reference sequence). The CDR3 is CSAVLLTMNTEAFF.

The rearrangement joins TRBV21-1 to TRBJ2-7. TRBV21-1 has pseudogene status. The CDR3 runs 13 residues. The CDR3 here is CASIPTRPYEQYF.

This chain joins TRBV2 and TRBJ2-7; TCRdb calls TRBD1, which cannot be checked without DNA. This CDR3 contains 15 residues. Germline-derived CDR1 and CDR2 are SNHLY and FYNNEI. CDR3 protein: CASSELSGQEREQYF.

The CDR3 protein is CASSYGIPEGEQFF. The rearrangement joins TRBV12-3 or TRBV12-4 to TRBJ2-1; the D call of TRBD1 rests on TCRdb alone, since no DNA is present to check it. The length of the CDR3 is 14 residues.

The J gene is TRBJ2-5, the V gene TRBV14; the TRBD1 assignment by TCRdb is unverifiable without DNA. This CDR3 is 15 amino acids long. Per germline, CDR1 SGHDN and CDR2 FVKESK. This chain's CDR3 is CASSQPGSSGETQYF.

The chain uses TRBV6-2 or TRBV6-3 and TRBJ1-6. The germline V gene has CDR1 MNHEY and CDR2 SVGEGT. The CDR3 spans 15 residues. The CDR3: CASSYGREYNSPLHF.

This chain links TRBV5-1 with TRBJ2-1; the TRBD1 assignment by TCRdb is unverifiable without DNA. CDR3 size: 15 residues. The germline V gene has CDR1 SGHRS and CDR2 YFSETQ. The chain's CDR3 is CASSLAWGGNNEQFF.

The CDR3 sequence: CASGSLHTEAFF. J is TRBJ1-1 and V is TRBV9. Per germline, CDR1 SGDLS and CDR2 YYNGEE. The CDR3 consists of 12 residues.

The chain couples TRBV6-2 or TRBV6-3 to TRBJ2-7; checking the TCRdb D call of TRBD1 is not possible without DNA. There are 15 residues in the CDR3. Germline assignment: CDR1 MNHEY and CDR2 SVGEGT. CDR3 region: CASSYSGRGNYEQYF.

The V call is TRBV27, the J call TRBJ2-1; TCRdb outputs TRBD1, but without DNA this stays unchecked. Germline assignment: CDR1 MNHEY and CDR2 SMNVEV (reference sequence). The CDR3 sequence is 14 residues long. The CDR3 loop is CASTTFSGGNEQFF.

This chain uses TRBV28 with TRBJ2-7; TCRdb's D call of TRBD2 is untestable without DNA. CDR1 and CDR2 from the germline V gene are MDHEN and SYDVKM. This CDR3 spans 14 amino acids. The CDR3 sequence is CASSSSGGSWEQYF.

This sequence joins TRBV28 and TRBJ2-7; without DNA, the TCRdb call of TRBD2 cannot be checked. Germline loops: CDR1 MDHEN, CDR2 SYDVKM. The CDR3 runs to 17 residues. CDR3: CASSFPVVAGTGYEQYF.

CDR3 amino acids: CATTGDANTGELFF. The chain is built from TRBV5-4 and TRBJ2-2; checking the TCRdb D call of TRBD1 is not possible without DNA. This CDR3 contains 14 residues. CDR1 and CDR2 (germline): SGHNT, YYREEE (reference sequence).

This rearrangement joins TRBV27 to TRBJ2-7. The V gene's germline CDR1 is MNHEY and CDR2 SMNVEV (reference sequence). The CDR3 is 13 residues long. The chain's CDR3 is CASRSEWDFEQYF.

The rearrangement links TRBV7-3 to TRBJ2-3; the D call of TRBD1 rests on TCRdb alone, since no DNA is present to check it. This CDR3 is built from 17 residues. The V gene's germline CDR1 is SGHTA and CDR2 FQGTGA. CDR3 amino acids: CASSLTGQGSYADTQYF.

The chain couples TRBV29-1 to TRBJ1-1; TCRdb calls TRBD1, which cannot be checked without DNA. The CDR3 contains 13 residues. Germline assignment: CDR1 SQVTM and CDR2 ANQGSEA. CDR3 protein: CSVEGQGWTEAFF.

The V gene is TRBV7-3, the J gene TRBJ2-1; absent DNA, TCRdb's TRBD1 call cannot be checked. The CDR3 has 16 amino acids. The V gene's germline CDR1 is SGHTA and CDR2 FQGTGA. The CDR3 sequence is CASSLMGQGAHNEQFF.

The genes are TRBV5-1 and TRBJ2-1; the D call of TRBD2 rests on TCRdb alone, since no DNA is present to check it. There are 15 residues in the CDR3. Germline CDR1 is SGHRS and CDR2 is YFSETQ. CDR3 loop: CASDVSGGSYNEQFF. The full variable domain, rest sourced from reference TRBV5-1 and TRBJ2-1, is KAGVTQTPRYLIKTRGQQVTLSCSPISGHRSVSWYQQTPGQGLQFLFEYFSETQRNKGNFPGRFSGRQFSNSRSEMNVSTLELGDSALYLCASDVSGGSYNEQFFGPGTRLTVL.

The V call is TRBV5-1, the J call TRBJ1-1; as DNA is missing, the TRBD1 call by TCRdb cannot be tested. Germline V CDR1 and CDR2: SGHRS, YFSETQ. There are 15 residues in the CDR3. The CDR3 region is CASSLAWGVGTEAFF.

The chain joins TRBV28 to TRBJ2-7; TCRdb's assignment of TRBD2 cannot be checked, as there is no DNA. CDR3 size: 15 residues. Looked up from germline, CDR1 is MDHEN and CDR2 is SYDVKM. The CDR3 spells CASSEGLAVIYEQYF.

The CDR3 is CSARDLKGGSYEQYF. The rearrangement uses TRBV20-1 and TRBJ2-7. Germline V gives CDR1 DFQATT, CDR2 SNEGSKA (reference sequence). The CDR3 is 15 residues long.

The chain combines TRBV5-1 with TRBJ2-3. The V gene's germline CDR1 is SGHRS and CDR2 YFSETQ. The CDR3 sequence is 15 residues long. CDR3 amino acids: CASSLSTASTDTQYF.

The rearrangement uses TRBV7-9 and TRBJ2-7; TCRdb lists TRBD1, though no DNA is available to test this call. CDR1 and CDR2 (germline): SEHNR, FQNEAQ (reference sequence). The CDR3 extends over 13 amino acids. CDR3 region: CASSPPDTYEQYF.

This chain links TRBV20-1 with TRBJ2-7; without DNA, the TCRdb call of TRBD1 cannot be checked. Germline lookup yields CDR1 DFQATT and CDR2 SNEGSKA (reference sequence). The CDR3 is 15 residues long. The CDR3: CSARDPGQGLYEQYF.

V usage is TRBV27 and J usage is TRBJ2-3; TCRdb's assignment of TRBD2 cannot be checked, as there is no DNA. Germline values: CDR1 MNHEY, CDR2 SMNVEV (reference sequence). The CDR3 sequence is 15 residues long. The CDR3 region is CASSGRTSVADTQYF.

The V gene is TRBV4-2, the J gene TRBJ2-1; the TRBD2 assignment by TCRdb is unverifiable without DNA. Per the germline V gene, CDR1 is LGHNA and CDR2 is YNFKEQ. The CDR3 loop spans 17 amino acids. The CDR3 region is CASSQAASIGGDNEQFF.

This chain uses TRBV7-6 with TRBJ2-2. CDR3 length: 15 amino acids. Germline assignment: CDR1 SGHVS and CDR2 FNYEAQ. The chain's CDR3 is CASSLAQTNTGELFF.

V usage is TRBV29-1 and J usage is TRBJ2-7; the TCRdb D gene call, TRBD2, has no DNA to confirm it. The CDR3 is 14 amino acids. In germline, CDR1 is SQVTM, CDR2 ANQGSEA. The CDR3 here is CSVAGLVSGYEQYF.

This sequence joins TRBV12-3 or TRBV12-4 and TRBJ2-7; TCRdb's D call, TRBD1, is unchecked because there is no DNA. The CDR3 is 15 residues long. This CDR3 reads CASSPYPPRTGEQYF.

V gene TRBV7-6 combines with J gene TRBJ2-5; the TCRdb call, TRBD2, lacks DNA for checking. The germline V gene encodes CDR1 SGHVS and CDR2 FNYEAQ. The CDR3 contains 15 residues. CDR3 protein: CASSPVWAKRETQYF.

The CDR3: CASTYPRMASGNTIYF. This rearrangement joins TRBV19 to TRBJ1-3. Germline V gives CDR1 LNHDA, CDR2 SQIVND (reference sequence). The CDR3 is made up of 16 amino acids.

This chain links TRBV4-1 with TRBJ2-7; no DNA is available, so the TRBD2 call from TCRdb remains unchecked. Germline lookup yields CDR1 MGHRA and CDR2 YSYEKL. The CDR3 length is 16 residues. This chain's CDR3 is CASSHILAGPTYEQYF.